The present entry profiles one T cell receptor beta chain with its context. The data were taken from a study of blood T cell repertoires in COVID-19. Study-level background: COVID-19 samples collected from the United States, Italy and Spain covered acute and convalescent phases. T cells, B-cell-depleted T cells, or PBMCs supplied cDNA or gDNA.

In the authors' workflow: Reference gene primer amplification yielded estimated nucleated cell counts. TCRdb's copy holds only in-frame clones and misses some; the assay was immunoSEQ multiplex PCR. From that table come the V and J calls and clone size; the DNA was used to work out D and trimming. Of approximately 220,000 clones in the sample, around nine tenths were seen once. V lost 1 base to trimming and J lost 2 bases, with 12 bases between them. The CDR3 extends over 15 amino acids. From germline, CDR1 is SGHVS and CDR2 FNYEAQ. Sequences were obtained from peripheral blood. The source of this sequence is a man aged 55 to 70 who had recovered from COVID-19. This rearrangement joins TRBV7-6 to TRBJ2-7; TRBD2 might be the D (7 bases). CDR3 loop: CASSLGAGATYEQYF. CDR3 sequence (DNA): TGTGCCAGCAGCTTAGGTGCGGGGGCCACCTACGAGCAGTACTTC.